This T cell receptor (beta chain) was captured in a study of T-cell memory formation after mild COVID-19. Constant-segment-primed 5'RACE gave TCR alpha and TCR beta cDNA libraries with sample barcodes and UMIs. Each CDR3 protein gets one entry after TCRdb re-called the 5' RACE reads with MiXCR. The data show more than 300,000 distinct CDR3 sequences, roughly 13% seen once. The sequenced material came from PBMCs or a T cell subset sorted from them (not recorded which). This receptor was taken from a young man who had mild COVID-19 (a few samples of this study predate the infection). Cell type and time point are not known.

The CDR3 nucleotides are TGCAGTGCCACCGGAGGCAATCAGCCCCAGCATTTT. The encoded protein is CSATGGNQPQHF. This rearrangement joins TRBV20-1 to TRBJ1-5, with D unresolved. V lost 6 bases and J 2 bases, leaving 8 bases between the germline ends. The CDR3 is 12 amino acids. Germline CDR1 and CDR2: DFQATT and SNEGSKA (reference sequence).